One sample yielded the 10 T cell receptor beta chains listed below, sequenced in a study of blood T cells in healthy people across ages. Alongside a J-beta primer mix, a sample-barcoded 5' primer served in a second PCR lasting roughly 6 to 11 cycles. TCRdb fed the 5' RACE reads into MiXCR, producing one record per CDR3 protein. The table lists around 940,000 distinct CDR3 sequences, roughly 47% of them singletons. Material for sequencing was blood. All receptors come from a woman aged 55-70 years in good health.

This clonotype was seen once. The V gene is TRBV7-9, the J gene TRBJ1-2; maybe TRBD1 (6 bases). CDR3 size: 13 residues. Per the germline V gene, CDR1 is SEHNR and CDR2 is FQNEAQ (reference sequence). Between the trimmed V and J ends, which lost 5 bases and 6 bases, there was a span of 13 bases. In nucleotides, the CDR3 is TGTGCCAGCAGCAACAGGGTATCGGATGGCTACACCTTC. It yields the protein CASSNRVSDGYTF. The full variable domain, in which reference TRBV7-9 and TRBJ1-2 provide the parts outside the CDR3, is DTGVSQNPRHKITKRGQNVTFRCDPISEHNRLYWYRQTLGQGPEFLTYFQNEAQLEKSRLLSDRFSAERPKGSFSTLEIQRTEQGDSAMYLCASSNRVSDGYTFGSGTRLTVV.

The table lists this clonotype with a few counts. V gene TRBV4-1 combines with J gene TRBJ2-1; D is uncertain. This CDR3 has 12 amino acids. The V gene lost 5 bases and the J gene lost 8 bases, with 10 bases spanning the gap. Germline values: CDR1 MGHRA, CDR2 YSYEKL. CDR3 DNA: TGCGCCAGCAGCTGGCATGGGTATGAGCAGTTCTTC. The encoded protein is CASSWHGYEQFF.

V gene TRBV7-2 combines with J gene TRBJ2-5, with TRBD2 matching over 10 bases. The trim removed 5 bases at V and 1 base at J, leaving 13 bases unmatched. Germline V CDR1 and CDR2: SGHTA, FQGNSA. The CDR3 has 18 amino acids. DNA for the CDR3: TGTGCCAGCAGCCAAGGCCTTACTAGCGGGATTCGCCAAGAGACCCAGTACTTC. This sequence encodes CASSQGLTSGIRQETQYF.

The CDR3 sequence is CASGQAPGQETQYF. The CDR3 bases are TGTGCCAGCGGACAGGCTCCTGGCCAAGAGACCCAGTACTTC. The chain uses TRBV2 and TRBJ2-5; TRBD1 matches at 7 bases. This CDR3 region has 14 residues. Per germline, CDR1 SNHLY and CDR2 FYNNEI. J was trimmed by 1 base and V by 8 bases; bases with no gene match: 7.

This chain links TRBV20-1 with TRBJ2-1, with 8 bases identical to TRBD2. The germline gives CDR1 DFQATT, CDR2 SNEGSKA (reference sequence). V was pared by 1 base and J by 13 bases, with 6 bases of the junction left unmatched. This CDR3 has 12 amino acids. CDR3 amino acids: CSARATGGTQFF. For the CDR3, the DNA is TGCAGTGCTAGAGCAACGGGAGGGACTCAGTTCTTC.

A few counts support this clonotype. The V gene is TRBV7-2, the J gene TRBJ2-1; TRBD1 agrees at 8 bases. CDR1 and CDR2 from the germline V gene are SGHTA and FQGNSA. After removal of 5 bases from V and 9 bases from J, the junction contained 12 bases not matched to a gene. The CDR3 runs to 15 residues. Here the CDR3 reads CASSQEDRARGEQFF. The CDR3 DNA is TGTGCCAGCAGCCAAGAGGACAGGGCTAGGGGTGAGCAGTTCTTC.

This rearrangement joins TRBV18 to TRBJ1-5, with D possibly matching TRBD1 (6 bases). The CDR3 runs 15 residues. With 2 bases removed from V and 0 bases from J, the gap between germline ends came to 8 bases. The germline V gene has CDR1 KGHSH and CDR2 LQKENI. CDR3 in amino acids: CASSPTGISNQPQHF. The CDR3 DNA reads TGTGCCAGCTCACCAACAGGGATTAGCAATCAGCCCCAGCATTTT. Combining the CDR3 with reference TRBV18 and TRBJ1-5 gives the whole variable domain NAGVMQNPRHLVRRRGQEARLRCSPMKGHSHVYWYRQLPEEGLKFMVYLQKENIIDESGMPKERFSAEFPKEGPSILRIQQVVRGDSAAYFCASSPTGISNQPQHFGDGTRLSIL.

This clonotype appeared a few times. This rearrangement joins TRBV20-1 to TRBJ1-5; D is perhaps TRBD1 (5 bases). V was pared by 3 bases and J by 3 bases, with 6 bases between. Germline CDR1 reads DFQATT; CDR2 reads SNEGSKA (reference sequence). The CDR3 is 12 amino acids. CDR3 region: CSARGDNQPQHF. CDR3 coding DNA: TGCAGTGCTAGGGGGGACAATCAGCCCCAGCATTTT.

The CDR3 sequence: CASSKPLAGGLNEQFF. The CDR3 coding sequence is TGTGCCAGCAGCAAACCTCTGGCGGGAGGGTTGAATGAGCAGTTCTTC. V is TRBV21-1 and J is TRBJ2-1; TRBD2, as called in the table, went unchecked against the DNA. TRBV21-1 is reported as a pseudogene. CDR3 length: 16 residues.

V usage is TRBV5-1 and J usage is TRBJ2-5; D may be TRBD2 (7 bases). Trimming took 5 bases from V and 5 from J, leaving 22 bases between them. CDR1 and CDR2 (germline): SGHRS, YFSETQ. The CDR3 totals 16 residues. The CDR3 DNA reads TGCGCCAGCAGTCAAAACCCGGGGGGCCTTTGGGAGACCCAGTACTTC. The encoded protein is CASSQNPGGLWETQYF.